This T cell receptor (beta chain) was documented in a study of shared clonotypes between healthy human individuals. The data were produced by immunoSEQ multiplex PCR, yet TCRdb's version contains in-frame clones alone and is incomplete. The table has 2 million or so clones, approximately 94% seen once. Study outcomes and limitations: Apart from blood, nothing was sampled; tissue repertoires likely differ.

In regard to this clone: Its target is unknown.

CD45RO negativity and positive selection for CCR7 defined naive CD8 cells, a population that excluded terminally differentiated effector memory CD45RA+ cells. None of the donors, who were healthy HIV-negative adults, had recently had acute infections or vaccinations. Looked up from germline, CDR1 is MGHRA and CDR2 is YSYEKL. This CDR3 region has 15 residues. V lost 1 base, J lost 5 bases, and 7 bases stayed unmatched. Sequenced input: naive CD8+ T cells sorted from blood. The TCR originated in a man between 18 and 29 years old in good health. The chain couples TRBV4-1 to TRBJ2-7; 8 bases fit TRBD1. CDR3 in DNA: TGCGCCAGCAGCCAAGGACAGGGGTACCCCAACGAGCAGTACTTC. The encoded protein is CASSQGQGYPNEQYF.